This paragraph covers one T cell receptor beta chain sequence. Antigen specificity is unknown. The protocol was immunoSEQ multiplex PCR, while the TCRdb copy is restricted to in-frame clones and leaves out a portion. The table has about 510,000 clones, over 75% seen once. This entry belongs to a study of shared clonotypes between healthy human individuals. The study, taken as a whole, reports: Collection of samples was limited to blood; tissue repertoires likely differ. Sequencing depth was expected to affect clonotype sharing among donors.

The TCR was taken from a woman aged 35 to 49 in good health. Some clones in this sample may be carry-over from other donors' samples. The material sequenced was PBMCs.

The CDR3 here is CASSQDTQGLNEKLFF. CDR3 DNA: TGTGCCAGCAGCCAAGATACACAGGGCTTAAATGAAAAACTGTTTTTT. This chain joins TRBV4-2 and TRBJ1-4; D perhaps matches TRBD1 (6 bases). CDR1 is LGHNA, CDR2 YNFKEQ, per germline. The CDR3 consists of 16 residues. Trimming left V 0 bases short and J 5 bases short, with 13 bases between.